The rows below give T cell receptor beta chains drawn from one sample of a study of blood T cells in healthy people across ages. TCRdb re-derived calls from the 5' RACE reads in MiXCR, one entry per CDR3 protein. Of around 1,900,000 distinct CDR3 sequences detected, roughly two fifths appear once; the ten largest clones hold 23%. Sequencing was carried out using blood. Receptors were obtained from a human donor in good health. Both conserved end residues are part of each CDR3. The D gene is left open where the match is weak. Some rows mark clone size as missing; the rest say once, few, many or name a class of expanded clone.

clone size,J gene,D gene,V gene,CDR3 DNA,CDR3 protein
NA,TRBJ2-1,NA,TRBV29-1,TGCAGCGTTGAATTTACCTCCCCAGGCTACAATGAGCAGTTCTTC,CSVEFTSPGYNEQFF
NA,TRBJ1-2,NA,TRBV12-3/TRBV12-4,TGTGCCAGCACCCAGGGGTTGGGCTACACCTTC,CASTQGLGYTF
NA,TRBJ1-2,NA,TRBV5-1,TGCGCCAGCAGCTTGGATCCCAGGAGCTATGGCTACACCTTC,CASSLDPRSYGYTF
many,TRBJ2-1,NA,TRBV10-3,TGTGCCATCAGTGGGGCGAGCACGGATGAGCAGTTCTTC,CAISGASTDEQFF
few,TRBJ2-1,TRBD1,TRBV7-2,TGTGCCAGCAGGTCCGGGACAGGCTCCTACAATGAGCAGTTCTTC,CASRSGTGSYNEQFF
NA,TRBJ2-1,TRBD1,TRBV7-9,TGTGCCAGCAGCCTACTAACCGGGACAGTCGTTAACAATGAGCAGTTCTTC,CASSLLTGTVVNNEQFF
NA,TRBJ1-2,TRBD1,TRBV7-2,TGTGCCAGCACATACAGGGGGGCCTCCGGGGGCGGCTACACCTTC,CASTYRGASGGGYTF
NA,TRBJ1-1,NA,TRBV14,TGTGCCGGCAGCCAAGACCCTCGGGGGATGAACACTGAAGCTTTCTTT,CAGSQDPRGMNTEAFF
NA,TRBJ2-7,NA,TRBV20-1,TGCAGTGCTAGAGTACAGGGATTCAACGAGCAGTACTTC,CSARVQGFNEQYF
few,TRBJ1-2,TRBD1,TRBV4-1,TGCGCCAGCAGCCAACCGGACAGGTCCTATGGCTACACCTTC,CASSQPDRSYGYTF
NA,TRBJ1-2,NA,TRBV28,TGTGCCAGCAGAGGAGGCGCGAGCCCTTATGGCTACACCTTC,CASRGGASPYGYTF
few,TRBJ2-7,NA,TRBV2,TGTGCCAGCAGTTTTTCGGCCCGGGACACTTTTTACGAGCAGTACTTC,CASSFSARDTFYEQYF
NA,TRBJ2-7,NA,TRBV7-2,TGTGCCAGCAGCATGGGAGAGAACTACGAGCAGTACTTC,CASSMGENYEQYF
NA,TRBJ1-5,NA,TRBV25-1,TGTGCCAGCAATAAGTCTGGGACGCACAAAACGGGTGAGCCCCAGCATTTT,CASNKSGTHKTGEPQHF
NA,TRBJ2-2,NA,TRBV5-1,TGCGCCAGCAGCTCACTAGCCACACCCGGGGAGCTGTTTTTT,CASSSLATPGELFF
NA,TRBJ2-7,TRBD2,TRBV13,TGTGCCAGCAGCCCTTCGGAGGGAGGGTCCTACGAGCAGTACTTC,CASSPSEGGSYEQYF
NA,TRBJ1-1,NA,TRBV11-2,TGTGCCAGCAGCTTAGGAGGGAAATCGGCTGAAGCTTTCTTT,CASSLGGKSAEAFF
NA,TRBJ2-4,NA,TRBV7-2,TGTGCCAGCAGCCTTGGAATTACCGAAAGGGAGCAGTACTTC,CASSLGITEREQYF
NA,TRBJ2-6,NA,TRBV4-1,TGCGCCAGCAGCCAAGACCCGAGGATCATAGGGACTTTC,CASSQDPRIIGTF
few,TRBJ1-1,NA,TRBV6-2/TRBV6-3,TGTGCCAGCAGTTCGGGAGGGTTGAACACTGAAGCTTTCTTT,CASSSGGLNTEAFF
NA,TRBJ1-6,TRBD1,TRBV4-2,TGTGCCAGCAGTCAGGACAGGGAATATTCACCCCTCCACTTT,CASSQDREYSPLHF
NA,TRBJ2-1,TRBD1,TRBV29-1,TGCAGCGTTGTGGGACAGGGCTACAATGAGCAGTTCTTC,CSVVGQGYNEQFF
NA,TRBJ2-6,NA,TRBV6-5,TGTGCCAGCAGTTATCGACCATCAGACAAATTTAGGGCCAACGTCCTGACTTTC,CASSYRPSDKFRANVLTF
NA,TRBJ2-1,TRBD2,TRBV20-1,TGCAGTTCTAGCGGGGGGCTTTTTGTCAATGAGCAGTTCTTC,CSSSGGLFVNEQFF
few,TRBJ2-7,NA,TRBV29-1,TGCAGCGTTGTATATCGGGAGCAGTACTTC,CSVVYREQYF
few,TRBJ1-2,NA,TRBV6-2/TRBV6-3,TGTGCCAGCCATCCGGACACCCCGTTGCCTGGCTACACCTTC,CASHPDTPLPGYTF
NA,TRBJ1-5,TRBD1,TRBV4-1,TGCGCCAGCAGCCAAGGCGGCACAGGGGGCGGCGGTCAGCCCCAGCATTTT,CASSQGGTGGGGQPQHF
once,TRBJ2-1,NA,TRBV5-1,TGCGCCAGCAGCTTAGAGATGACCTACGAGCAGTTCTTC,CASSLEMTYEQFF
NA,TRBJ2-5,TRBD1,TRBV20-1,TGCAGTGCAATGACCGGGACAGGGGGCTTCGCGCAGTACTTC,CSAMTGTGGFAQYF
NA,TRBJ1-2,NA,TRBV12-3/TRBV12-4,TGTGCCAGCACCTCTTCGTGGGGGGACTTTAATGGCTACACCTTC,CASTSSWGDFNGYTF
NA,TRBJ2-7,TRBD1,TRBV7-8,TGTGCCAGCAGCTTGGCCGGGACAGTTGTTGAGCAGTACTTC,CASSLAGTVVEQYF
NA,TRBJ1-2,NA,TRBV6-5,TGTGCCAGCAGTTACTCGACGTCAGACTATGGCTACACCTTC,CASSYSTSDYGYTF
NA,TRBJ2-7,TRBD1,TRBV7-6,TGTGCCAGCAGCTTACAGCAGGGGGCTAGTTACGAGCAGTACTTC,CASSLQQGASYEQYF
NA,TRBJ1-2,NA,TRBV6-6,TGTGCCAGCAGTTACTCGACAGAGACTGGTGGCTACACCTTC,CASSYSTETGGYTF
NA,TRBJ1-1,NA,TRBV18,TGTGCCAGCTCACCACCCATCGTACACCAACCCCTGAAGCCTTTCTTT,CASSPPIVHQPLKPFF
NA,TRBJ2-5,TRBD2,TRBV12-3/TRBV12-4,TGTGCCAGCAGTCTCCGGACTAGAGGGGAGACCCAGTACTTC,CASSLRTRGETQYF
NA,TRBJ1-5,NA,TRBV15,TGTGCCACCAGCAGAGATCTAAGGGTTAAGCAGCCTCAGCATTTT,CATSRDLRVKQPQHF
NA,TRBJ2-1,NA,TRBV14,TGTGCCAGCAGCCAAGTGGAGACCCAGTTCTTC,CASSQVETQFF
few,TRBJ2-1,TRBD1,TRBV25-1,TGTGCCAGCAGTGGCCTGGACAGGGGCGGTGAATTAAGGTACAATGAGCAGTTCTTC,CASSGLDRGGELRYNEQFF
few,TRBJ2-7,NA,TRBV20-1,TGCAGTGCTAGTAGCCAGGGAGACTACGAGCAGTACTTC,CSASSQGDYEQYF
many,TRBJ2-7,TRBD2,TRBV7-9,TGCGCCAGCAGCTTGGGGGGGGACGACGAGCAGTACTTC,CASSLGGDDEQYF
NA,TRBJ2-5,NA,TRBV6-2/TRBV6-3,TGTGCCAGCACCGGTCGGGGTAGTACAGAGACCCAGTACTTC,CASTGRGSTETQYF
NA,TRBJ1-6,TRBD1,TRBV12-3/TRBV12-4,TGTGCCAGCAGTTGGGGACAGGGCGGGAATTCACCCCTCCACTTT,CASSWGQGGNSPLHF
NA,TRBJ1-1,TRBD1,TRBV4-1,TGCGCCAGCAGCCACGAGGACAGGAAGGGCACTGAAGCTTTCTTT,CASSHEDRKGTEAFF
NA,TRBJ1-1,TRBD1,TRBV20-1,TGCAGTGCTAAGAGGGACAGGGTTTGGGACACTGAAGCTTTCTTT,CSAKRDRVWDTEAFF
few,TRBJ2-1,NA,TRBV7-8,TGTGCCAGCAGCCCGGCGCGAAAGCAGTTCTTC,CASSPARKQFF
few,TRBJ2-1,NA,TRBV12-3/TRBV12-4,TGTGCCAGCAGCAATCTGGGGGCAGACTTGGGCTACGAGCAGTTCTTC,CASSNLGADLGYEQFF
few,TRBJ2-2,NA,TRBV29-1,TGCAGCGGCAGGACCCAGAACACCGGGGAGCTGTTTTTT,CSGRTQNTGELFF
few,TRBJ2-5,NA,TRBV21-1,TGTGCCGTCAGACTAGCGGGGCTGTACCAAGAGACCCAGTACTTC,CAVRLAGLYQETQYF